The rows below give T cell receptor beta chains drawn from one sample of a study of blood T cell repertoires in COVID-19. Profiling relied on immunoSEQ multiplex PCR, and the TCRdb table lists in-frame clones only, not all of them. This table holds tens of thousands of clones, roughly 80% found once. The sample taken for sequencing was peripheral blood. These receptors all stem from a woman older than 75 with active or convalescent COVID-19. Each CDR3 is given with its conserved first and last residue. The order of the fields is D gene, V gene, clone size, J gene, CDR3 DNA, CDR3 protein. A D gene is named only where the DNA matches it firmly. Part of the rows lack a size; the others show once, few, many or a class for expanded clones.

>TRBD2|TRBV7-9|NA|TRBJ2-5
TGTGCCAGCAGCAGACTAGCGGGACCCTACCAAGAGACCCAGTACTTC
CASSRLAGPYQETQYF
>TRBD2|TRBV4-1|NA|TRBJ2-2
TGCGCCAGCAGCCAACCGGGACTAGCGGGCAGAAACACCGGGGAGCTGTTTTTT
CASSQPGLAGRNTGELFF
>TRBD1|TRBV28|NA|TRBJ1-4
TGTGCCAGTAGGGGGCCAAATGAAAAACTGTTTTTT
CASRGPNEKLFF
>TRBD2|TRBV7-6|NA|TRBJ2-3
TGTGCCAGCAGCCTCCAAGCGGGGGGGCAAGTAGATACGCAGTATTTT
CASSLQAGGQVDTQYF
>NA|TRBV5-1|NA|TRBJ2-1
TGCGCCAGCAGCTCCGCGGGGAGTGAGCAGTTCTTC
CASSSAGSEQFF
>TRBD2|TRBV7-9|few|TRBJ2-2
TGTGCCAGCAGCTTATTCCGGCTAGCGGGAGGGCCTCCCCCGGGGGAGCTGTTTTTT
CASSLFRLAGGPPPGELFF
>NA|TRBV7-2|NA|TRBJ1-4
TGTGCCAGCAGTAACAGGAACGGTGCAACTAATGAAAAACTGTTTTTT
CASSNRNGATNEKLFF
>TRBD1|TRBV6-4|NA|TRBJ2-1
TGTGCCAGCAGCCCCGGGACAGGGAAAGACAATGAGCAGTTCTTC
CASSPGTGKDNEQFF
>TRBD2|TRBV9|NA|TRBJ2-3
TGTGCCAGCAGCGTACTAGCGGAACCTAGCACAGATACGCAGTATTTT
CASSVLAEPSTDTQYF
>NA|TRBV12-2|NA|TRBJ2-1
TGTGCAAGTCGCTTAGCTTCTTACAGCTCCTACAATGAGCAGTTCTTC
CASRLASYSSYNEQFF
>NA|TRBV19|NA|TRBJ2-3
TGTACCAGTAGTATGGAGAGGGATACGCAGTATTTT
CTSSMERDTQYF
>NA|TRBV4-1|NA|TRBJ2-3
TGCGCCAGCAGCCAAGATCGACCGGGGGATACGCAGTATTTT
CASSQDRPGDTQYF
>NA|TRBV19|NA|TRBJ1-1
TGTGCCAGTAAAATTGGACAGTCGAACACTGAAGCTTTCTTT
CASKIGQSNTEAFF
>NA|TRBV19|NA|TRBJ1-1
TGTGCCAGTAGCCAAGGACAGCAATCCAGTGAAGCTTTCTTT
CASSQGQQSSEAFF
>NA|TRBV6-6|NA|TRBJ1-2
TGTGCCAGCACCCAACCGGGGGGCGGCTACACCTTC
CASTQPGGGYTF
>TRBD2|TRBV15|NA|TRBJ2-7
TGTGCCACCAGCAGAGATTGGGGGGAGGGCCCTCGGGACGAGCAGTACTTC
CATSRDWGEGPRDEQYF
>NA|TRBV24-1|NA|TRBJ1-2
TGTGCCACCAGTGACGGACAGACCTCAGTGGGCTACACCTTC
CATSDGQTSVGYTF
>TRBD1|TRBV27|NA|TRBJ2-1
TGTGCCAGCAGTTCCGACAGGGTCCTCTACAATGAGCAGTTCTTC
CASSSDRVLYNEQFF
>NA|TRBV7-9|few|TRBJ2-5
TGTGCCAGCAGCCTTCAAGAGACCCAGTACTTC
CASSLQETQYF
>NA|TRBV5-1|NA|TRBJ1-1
TGCGCCAGCAGGAATACCCCGGGTGGGAACACTGAAGCTTTCTTT
CASRNTPGGNTEAFF
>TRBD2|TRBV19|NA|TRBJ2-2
TGTGCCAGTAGTATGATCGGGGGGGCCGACGGGGAGCTGTTTTTT
CASSMIGGADGELFF
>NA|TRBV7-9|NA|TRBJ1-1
TGTGCCAGCAGCCAGGACAGTCAACACACTGAAGCTTTCTTT
CASSQDSQHTEAFF
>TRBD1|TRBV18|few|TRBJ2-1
TGTGCCAGCTCACCACAAAGACAGGGGATCTACAATGAGCAGTTCTTC
CASSPQRQGIYNEQFF
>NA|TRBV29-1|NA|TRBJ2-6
TGCAGCGGGTTAGGGGCTGGGGCCAACGTCCTGACTTTC
CSGLGAGANVLTF
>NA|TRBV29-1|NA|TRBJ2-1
TGCAGCGTTGAAGGTCGGCAGGGGAGTGGCAATGAGCAGTTCTTC
CSVEGRQGSGNEQFF
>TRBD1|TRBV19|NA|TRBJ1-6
TGTGCCAGTAGTGCCCCATCGTACAGGGGGCGAACGGATAATTCACCCCTCCACTTT
CASSAPSYRGRTDNSPLHF
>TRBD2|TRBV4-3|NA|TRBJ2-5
TGCGCCAGCAGCCGAGGACTAGCGGCGAACCAAGAGACCCAGTACTTC
CASSRGLAANQETQYF
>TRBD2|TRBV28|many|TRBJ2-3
TGTGACCCTAGCGGGAGGGAATGCCGCACAGATACGCAGTATTTT
CDPSGRECRTDTQYF
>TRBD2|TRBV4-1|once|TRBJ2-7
TGCGCCAGCAGCCCCAGGTTGGTGGGGGGGAACGAGCAGTACTTC
CASSPRLVGGNEQYF
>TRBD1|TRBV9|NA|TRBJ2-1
TGTGCCAGCAGCGTAGGCGGGACAGGGGGGAGAACGCGGTTCTTC
CASSVGGTGGRTRFF
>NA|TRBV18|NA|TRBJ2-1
TGTGCCAGCTCACTCTCCCCGACGGCAGGGGCCAATGAGCAGTTCTTC
CASSLSPTAGANEQFF
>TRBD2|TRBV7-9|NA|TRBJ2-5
TGTGCCAGCAGCTTGGGAGGGATCCAAGAGACCCAGTACTTC
CASSLGGIQETQYF
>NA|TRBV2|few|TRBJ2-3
TGTGCCAGCAGTCCAGGTGCAGATACGCAGTATTTT
CASSPGADTQYF
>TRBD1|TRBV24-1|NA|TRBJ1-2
TGTGCCACCAGTGAGCCGGGACAGACTTATGATGGCTACACCTTC
CATSEPGQTYDGYTF
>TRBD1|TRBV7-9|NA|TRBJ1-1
TGTGCCAGCAGCTCACCCGGGACAGGGGAGCACACTGAAGCTTTCTTT
CASSSPGTGEHTEAFF
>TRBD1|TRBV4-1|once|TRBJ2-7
TGCGCCAGCAGCCGATCCCGGACAGGGATCTACGAGCAGTACTTC
CASSRSRTGIYEQYF
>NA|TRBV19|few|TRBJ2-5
TGTGCCACCCGACGGGAAGAGACCCAGTACTTC
CATRREETQYF
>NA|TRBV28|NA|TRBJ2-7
TGTGCCATCGGCCGCGGCCACGAGCAGTACTTC
CAIGRGHEQYF
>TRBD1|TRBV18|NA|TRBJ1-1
TGTGCCAGCTCATCCAATTCCCAGGGGGCAGGCACTGAAGCTTTCTTT
CASSSNSQGAGTEAFF
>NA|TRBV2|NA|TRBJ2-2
TGTGCCAGCAGGAGTGTCCTCGGGGAGCTGTTTTTT
CASRSVLGELFF
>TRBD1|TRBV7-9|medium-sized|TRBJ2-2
TGTGCCAGCAGCATTACAGGGGCCGGGGAGCTGTTTTTT
CASSITGAGELFF
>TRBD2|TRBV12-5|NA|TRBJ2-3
TGTGCTAGTGGTTTGATCGAGCGGGGGAGCACAGATACGCAGTATTTT
CASGLIERGSTDTQYF
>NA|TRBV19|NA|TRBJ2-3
TGTGCCAGTAGTAGGGGGCGGGCAGATACGCAGTATTTT
CASSRGRADTQYF
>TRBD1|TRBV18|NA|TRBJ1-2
TGTGCCAGCTCCCCCGGGACAGGGGGATTGGGTAACTATGGCTACACCTTC
CASSPGTGGLGNYGYTF
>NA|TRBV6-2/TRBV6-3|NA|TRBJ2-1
TGTGCCAGCAGTGCACCGGGACTTACCAGCTCCTACAATGAGCAGTTCTTC
CASSAPGLTSSYNEQFF
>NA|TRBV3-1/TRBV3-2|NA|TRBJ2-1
TGTGCCAGCAGCCAAGACCTTACGGGTGGACTGGGGTCCTACAATGAGCAGTTCTTC
CASSQDLTGGLGSYNEQFF